This T cell receptor (beta chain) was retrieved from a study of blood T cell repertoires in COVID-19. Turning to the study itself: Donors in the United States, Italy and Spain gave samples during acute or convalescent COVID-19.

In the original workflow: Nucleated cell counts were estimated from reference gene primer amplification. The data were produced by immunoSEQ multiplex PCR, yet TCRdb's version contains in-frame clones alone and is incomplete. V and J calls and clone size are given by that table; D and trimming were obtained from the DNA. Of roughly 68,000 clones in the sample, 90% to 95% were seen once. The germline V and J ends were trimmed by 2 bases and 6 bases, with 14 bases remaining between them. The CDR3 is made up of 15 amino acids. Germline V CDR1 and CDR2: SGHRS, YFSETQ. Patients in Seattle were enrolled during active infection, then followed longitudinally.

V usage is TRBV5-1 and J usage is TRBJ2-2, with a weak D call TRBD2 (7 bases). The source of this sequence is a man between 35 and 55 years old with COVID-19, enrolled during active disease. What was sequenced was peripheral blood. The CDR3 here is CASSLTGGRAGELFF. CDR3 nucleotide sequence: TGCGCCAGCAGCTTAACGGGGGGCAGAGCCGGGGAGCTGTTTTTT.